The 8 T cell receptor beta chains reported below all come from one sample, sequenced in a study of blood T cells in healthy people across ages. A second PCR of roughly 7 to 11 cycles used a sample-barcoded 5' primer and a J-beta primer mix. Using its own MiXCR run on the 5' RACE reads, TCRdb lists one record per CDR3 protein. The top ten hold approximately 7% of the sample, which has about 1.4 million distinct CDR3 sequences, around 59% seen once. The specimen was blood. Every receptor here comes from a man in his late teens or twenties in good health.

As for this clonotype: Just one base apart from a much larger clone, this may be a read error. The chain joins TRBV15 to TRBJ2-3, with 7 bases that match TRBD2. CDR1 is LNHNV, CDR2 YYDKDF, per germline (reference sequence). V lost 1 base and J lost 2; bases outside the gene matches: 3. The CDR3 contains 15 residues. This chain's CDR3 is CATSRGAGDTDTQYF. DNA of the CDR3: TGTGCCACCAGCAGAGGTGCGGGGGACACAGATACGCAGTATTTT. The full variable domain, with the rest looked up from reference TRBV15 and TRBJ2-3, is DAMVIQNPRYQVTQFGKPVTLSCSQTLNHNVMYWYQQKSSQAPKLLFHYYDKDFNNEADTPDNFQSRRPNTSFCFLDIRSPGLGDTAMYLCATSRGAGDTDTQYFGPGTRLTVL.

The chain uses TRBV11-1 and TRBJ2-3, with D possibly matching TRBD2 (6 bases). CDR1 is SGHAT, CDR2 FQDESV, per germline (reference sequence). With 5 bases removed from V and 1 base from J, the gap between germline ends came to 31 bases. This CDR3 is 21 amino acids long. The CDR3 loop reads CASSEETGTGDLKAGTDTQYF. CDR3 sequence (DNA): TGTGCCAGCAGCGAAGAAACCGGGACCGGGGACTTAAAAGCGGGCACAGATACGCAGTATTTT. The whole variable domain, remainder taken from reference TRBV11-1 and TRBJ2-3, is EAEVAQSPRYKITEKSQAVAFWCDPISGHATLYWYRQILGQGPELLVQFQDESVVDDSQLPKDRFSAERLKGVDSTLKIQPAELGDSAMYLCASSEETGTGDLKAGTDTQYFGPGTRLTVL.

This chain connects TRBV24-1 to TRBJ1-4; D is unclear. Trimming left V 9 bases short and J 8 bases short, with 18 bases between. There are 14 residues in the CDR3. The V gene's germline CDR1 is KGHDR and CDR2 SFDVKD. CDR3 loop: CATASKGSGEKLFF. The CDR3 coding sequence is TGTGCCACCGCGTCAAAGGGATCAGGAGAAAAACTGTTTTTT.

The CDR3: CASGGTGPNQPQHF. CDR3 nucleotide sequence: TGTGCCAGCGGCGGAACAGGGCCTAATCAGCCCCAGCATTTT. V usage is TRBV7-2 and J usage is TRBJ1-5; the D gene is possibly TRBD1 (6 bases). Trimming pared 8 bases from V and 4 bases from J, leaving 15 bases between. CDR1 SGHTA and CDR2 FQGNSA come from the germline V gene. This CDR3 is built from 14 residues.

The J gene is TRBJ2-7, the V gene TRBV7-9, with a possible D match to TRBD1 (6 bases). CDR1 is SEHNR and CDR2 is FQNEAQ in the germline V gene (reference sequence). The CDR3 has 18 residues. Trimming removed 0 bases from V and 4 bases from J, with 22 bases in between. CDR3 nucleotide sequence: TGTGCCAGCAGCTTAGCGTCAGGGGATCCTTCATCAAGGTACGAGCAGTACTTC. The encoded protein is CASSLASGDPSSRYEQYF.

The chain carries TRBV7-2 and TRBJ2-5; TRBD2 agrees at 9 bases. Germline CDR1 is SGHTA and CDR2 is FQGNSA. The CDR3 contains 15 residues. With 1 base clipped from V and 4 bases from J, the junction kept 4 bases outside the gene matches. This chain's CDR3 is CASSLEAGGLETQYF. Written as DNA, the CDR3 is TGTGCCAGCAGCTTAGAAGCGGGGGGCCTAGAGACCCAGTACTTC.

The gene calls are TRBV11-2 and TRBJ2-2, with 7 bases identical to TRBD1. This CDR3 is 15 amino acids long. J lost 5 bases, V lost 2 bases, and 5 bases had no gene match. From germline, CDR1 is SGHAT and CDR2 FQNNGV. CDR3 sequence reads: CASSLTGQETGELFF. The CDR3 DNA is TGTGCCAGCAGCTTAACAGGACAGGAAACCGGGGAGCTGTTTTTT.

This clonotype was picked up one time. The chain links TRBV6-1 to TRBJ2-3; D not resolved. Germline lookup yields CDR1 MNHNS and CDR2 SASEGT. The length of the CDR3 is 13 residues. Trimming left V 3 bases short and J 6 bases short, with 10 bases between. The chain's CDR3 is CASSDARLDTQYF. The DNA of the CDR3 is TGTGCCAGCAGTGATGCCCGGCTGGATACGCAGTATTTT.